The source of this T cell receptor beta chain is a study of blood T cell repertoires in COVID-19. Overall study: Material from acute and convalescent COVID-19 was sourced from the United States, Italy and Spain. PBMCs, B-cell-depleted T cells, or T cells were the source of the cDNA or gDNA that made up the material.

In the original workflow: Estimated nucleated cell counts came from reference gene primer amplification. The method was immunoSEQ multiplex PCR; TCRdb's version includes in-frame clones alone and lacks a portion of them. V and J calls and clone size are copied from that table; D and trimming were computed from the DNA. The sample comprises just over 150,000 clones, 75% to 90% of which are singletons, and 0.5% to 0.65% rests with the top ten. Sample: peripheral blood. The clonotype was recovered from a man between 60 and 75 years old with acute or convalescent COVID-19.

The CDR3: CASSLIQGRLGPNEQFF. CDR3 nucleotides: TGTGCCAGCAGCTTAATCCAGGGTCGTCTGGGGCCGAATGAGCAGTTCTTC. The rearrangement links TRBV11-2 to TRBJ2-1, with D possibly TRBD1 on 5 matching bases. Per the germline V gene, CDR1 is SGHAT and CDR2 is FQNNGV. The CDR3 covers 17 residues. Trimming removed 2 bases at V and 7 bases at J, with 21 bases between.